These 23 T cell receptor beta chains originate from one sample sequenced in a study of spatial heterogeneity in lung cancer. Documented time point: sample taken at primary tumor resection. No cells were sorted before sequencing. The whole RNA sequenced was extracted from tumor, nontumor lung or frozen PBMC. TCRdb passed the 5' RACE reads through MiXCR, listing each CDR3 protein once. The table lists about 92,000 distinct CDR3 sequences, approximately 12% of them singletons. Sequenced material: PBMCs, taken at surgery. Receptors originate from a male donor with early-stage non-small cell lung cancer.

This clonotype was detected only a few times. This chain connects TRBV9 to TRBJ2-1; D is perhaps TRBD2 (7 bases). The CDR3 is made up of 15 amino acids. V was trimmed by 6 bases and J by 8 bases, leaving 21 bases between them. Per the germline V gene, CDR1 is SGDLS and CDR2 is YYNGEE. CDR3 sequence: CASNRRGPPRHEQFF. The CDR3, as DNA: TGTGCCAGCAATAGGCGGGGGCCCCCACGACATGAGCAGTTCTTC.

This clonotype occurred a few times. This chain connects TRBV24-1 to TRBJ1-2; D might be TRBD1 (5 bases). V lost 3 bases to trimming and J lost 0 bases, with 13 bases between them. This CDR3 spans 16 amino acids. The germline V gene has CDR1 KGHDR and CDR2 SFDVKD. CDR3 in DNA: TGTGCCACCAGTGATACGAGGGGCCAAGCTAACTATGGCTACACCTTC. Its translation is CATSDTRGQANYGYTF.

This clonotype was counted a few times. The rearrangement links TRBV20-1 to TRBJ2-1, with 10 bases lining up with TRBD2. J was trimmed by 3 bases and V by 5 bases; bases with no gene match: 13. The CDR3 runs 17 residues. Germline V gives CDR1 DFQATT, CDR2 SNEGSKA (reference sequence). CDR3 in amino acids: CSAPQPEREGIYNEQFF. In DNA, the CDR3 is TGCAGTGCTCCACAACCCGAGCGGGAGGGGATCTACAATGAGCAGTTCTTC.

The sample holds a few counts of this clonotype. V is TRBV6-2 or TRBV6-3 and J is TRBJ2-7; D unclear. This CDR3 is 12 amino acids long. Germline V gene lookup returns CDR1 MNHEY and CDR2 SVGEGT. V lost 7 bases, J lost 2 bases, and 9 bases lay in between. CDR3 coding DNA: TGTGCCAGCACAGTCCCTCCCTACGAGCAGTACTTC. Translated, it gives CASTVPPYEQYF.

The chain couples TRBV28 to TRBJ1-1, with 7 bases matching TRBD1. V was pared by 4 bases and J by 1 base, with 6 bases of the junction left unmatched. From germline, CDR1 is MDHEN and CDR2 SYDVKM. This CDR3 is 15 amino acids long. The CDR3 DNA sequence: TGTGCCAGCAGTTCGGCAGGGGGAGGGAACACTGAAGCTTTCTTT. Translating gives CASSSAGGGNTEAFF.

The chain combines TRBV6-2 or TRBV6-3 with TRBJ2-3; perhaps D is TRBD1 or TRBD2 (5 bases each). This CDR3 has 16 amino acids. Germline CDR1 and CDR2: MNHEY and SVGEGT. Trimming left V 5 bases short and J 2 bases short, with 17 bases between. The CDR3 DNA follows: TGTGCCAGCAGTGGGACGGGGAGCGGATACACAGATACGCAGTATTTT. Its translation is CASSGTGSGYTDTQYF.

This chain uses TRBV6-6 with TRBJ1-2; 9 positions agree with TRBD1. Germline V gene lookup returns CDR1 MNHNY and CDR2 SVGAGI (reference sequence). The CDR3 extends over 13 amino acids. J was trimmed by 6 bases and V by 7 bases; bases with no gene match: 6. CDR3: CASNLDRGDGYTF. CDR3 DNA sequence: TGTGCCAGCAATCTAGACAGGGGGGATGGCTACACCTTC.

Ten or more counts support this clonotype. For the CDR3, the DNA is TGTGCCAGCAGCTCCGGACTTTCCTACGAGCAGTACTTC. Translation gives CASSSGLSYEQYF. This chain links TRBV7-9 with TRBJ2-7; D may be TRBD2 (5 bases). The V gene lost 4 bases and the J gene lost 1 base, with 8 bases spanning the gap. This CDR3 comprises 13 residues. The germline CDR1 and CDR2 sequences are SEHNR and FQNEAQ (reference sequence).

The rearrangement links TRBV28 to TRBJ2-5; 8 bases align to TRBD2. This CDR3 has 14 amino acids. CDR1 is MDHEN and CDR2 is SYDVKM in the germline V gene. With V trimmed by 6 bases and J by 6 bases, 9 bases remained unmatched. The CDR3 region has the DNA TGTGCCAGCAGGGGCGGCGGCGGGAGGAAGACCCAGTACTTC. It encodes CASRGGGGRKTQYF.

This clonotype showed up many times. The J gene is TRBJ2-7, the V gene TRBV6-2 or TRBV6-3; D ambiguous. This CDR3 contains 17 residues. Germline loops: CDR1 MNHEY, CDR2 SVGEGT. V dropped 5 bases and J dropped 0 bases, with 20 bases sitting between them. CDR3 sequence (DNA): TGTGCCAGCAGTCCTCCCTGGCCAGAAAGCTACTCCTACGAGCAGTACTTC. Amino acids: CASSPPWPESYSYEQYF.

CDR3 nucleotides: TGTGCCAGCAGTTTTAGTGGGAATGAAAAACTGTTTTTT. Protein product: CASSFSGNEKLFF. The V call is TRBV27, the J call TRBJ1-4; D is unresolved. This CDR3 is built from 13 residues. The V and J ends lost 3 bases and 5 bases respectively, with 7 bases between them. Per germline, CDR1 MNHEY and CDR2 SMNVEV (reference sequence).

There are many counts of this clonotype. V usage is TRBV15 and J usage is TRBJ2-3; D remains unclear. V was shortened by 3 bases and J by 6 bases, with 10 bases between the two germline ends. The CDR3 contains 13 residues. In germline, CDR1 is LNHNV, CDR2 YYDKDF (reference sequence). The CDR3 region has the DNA TGTGCCACCAGCAGTGGGGAACGGGATACGCAGTATTTT. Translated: CATSSGERDTQYF.

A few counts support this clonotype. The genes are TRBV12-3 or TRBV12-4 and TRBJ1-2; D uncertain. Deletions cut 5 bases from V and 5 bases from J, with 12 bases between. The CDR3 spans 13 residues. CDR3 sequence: CASSPSEDYGYTF. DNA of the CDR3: TGTGCCAGCAGTCCCTCCGAGGATTATGGCTACACCTTC.

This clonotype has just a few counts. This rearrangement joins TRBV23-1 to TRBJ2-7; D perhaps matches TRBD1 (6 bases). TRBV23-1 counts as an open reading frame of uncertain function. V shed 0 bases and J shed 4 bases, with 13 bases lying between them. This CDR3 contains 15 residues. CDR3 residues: CASSQSWQGQYEQYF. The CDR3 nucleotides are TGCGCCAGCAGTCAATCCTGGCAGGGGCAGTACGAGCAGTACTTC.

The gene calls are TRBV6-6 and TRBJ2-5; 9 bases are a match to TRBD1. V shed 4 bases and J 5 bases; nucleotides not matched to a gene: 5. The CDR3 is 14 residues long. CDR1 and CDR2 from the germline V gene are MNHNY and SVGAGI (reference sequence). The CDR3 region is CASSLGQGMETQYF. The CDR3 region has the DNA TGTGCCAGCAGTTTGGGACAGGGTATGGAGACCCAGTACTTC.

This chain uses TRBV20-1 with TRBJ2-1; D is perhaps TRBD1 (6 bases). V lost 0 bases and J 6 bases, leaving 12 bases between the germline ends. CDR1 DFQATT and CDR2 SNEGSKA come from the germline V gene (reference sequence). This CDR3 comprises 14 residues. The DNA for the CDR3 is TGCAGTGCTAGAGATAATCGCAGGGGCAATGAGCAGTTCTTC. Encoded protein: CSARDNRRGNEQFF.

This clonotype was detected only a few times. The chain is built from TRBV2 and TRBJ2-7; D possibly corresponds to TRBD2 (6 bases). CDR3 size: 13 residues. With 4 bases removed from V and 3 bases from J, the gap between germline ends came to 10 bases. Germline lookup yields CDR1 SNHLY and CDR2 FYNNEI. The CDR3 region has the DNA TGTGCCAGCAGTGGGGACTTAAGCTACGAGCAGTACTTC. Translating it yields CASSGDLSYEQYF.

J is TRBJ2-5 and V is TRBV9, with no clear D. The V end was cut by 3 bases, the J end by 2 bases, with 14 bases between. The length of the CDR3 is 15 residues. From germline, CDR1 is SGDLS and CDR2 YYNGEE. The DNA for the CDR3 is TGTGCCAGCAGCGGACACGTGGGTTTTCAAGAGACCCAGTACTTC. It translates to CASSGHVGFQETQYF. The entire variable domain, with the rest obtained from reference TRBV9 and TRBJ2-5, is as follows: DSGVTQTPKHLITATGQRVTLRCSPRSGDLSVYWYQQSLDQGLQFLIQYYNGEERAKGNILERFSAQQFPDLHSELNLSSLELGDSALYFCASSGHVGFQETQYFGPGTRLLVL.

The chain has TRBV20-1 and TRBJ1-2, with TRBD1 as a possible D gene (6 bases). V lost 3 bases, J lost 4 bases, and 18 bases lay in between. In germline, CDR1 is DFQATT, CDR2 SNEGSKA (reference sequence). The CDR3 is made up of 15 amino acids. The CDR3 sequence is CSARGLDSRSYGYTF. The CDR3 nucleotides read TGCAGTGCTAGGGGACTGGACAGCCGGTCCTATGGCTACACCTTC.

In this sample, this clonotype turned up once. The CDR3 region is CASSFIAGGLEETQYF. CDR3 sequence (DNA): TGTGCCAGCAGCTTTATAGCGGGGGGGCTTGAAGAGACCCAGTACTTC. V gene TRBV7-2 combines with J gene TRBJ2-5; TRBD2 matches at 11 bases. This CDR3 region has 16 residues. V shed 3 bases and J 3 bases; nucleotides not matched to a gene: 6. The germline V gene has CDR1 SGHTA and CDR2 FQGNSA.

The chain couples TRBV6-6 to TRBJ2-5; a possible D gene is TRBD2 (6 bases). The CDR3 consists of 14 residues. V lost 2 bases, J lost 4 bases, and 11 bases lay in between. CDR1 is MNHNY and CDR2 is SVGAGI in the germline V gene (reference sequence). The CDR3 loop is CASSYAGTGETQYF. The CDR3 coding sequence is TGTGCCAGCAGTTACGCGGGGACCGGAGAGACCCAGTACTTC.

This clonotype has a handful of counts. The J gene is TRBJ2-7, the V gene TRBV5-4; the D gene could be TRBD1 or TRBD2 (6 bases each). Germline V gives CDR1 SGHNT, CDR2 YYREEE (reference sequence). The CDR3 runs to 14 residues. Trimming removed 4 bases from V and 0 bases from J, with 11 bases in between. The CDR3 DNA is TGTGCCAGCAGCCGGAGGGGGAGCTCCTACGAGCAGTACTTC. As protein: CASSRRGSSYEQYF.

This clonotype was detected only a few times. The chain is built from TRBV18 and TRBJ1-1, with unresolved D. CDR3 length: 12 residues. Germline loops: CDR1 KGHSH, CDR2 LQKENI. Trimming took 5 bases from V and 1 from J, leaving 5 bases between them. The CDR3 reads CASSNGNTEAFF. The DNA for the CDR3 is TGTGCCAGCTCAAACGGGAACACTGAAGCTTTCTTT. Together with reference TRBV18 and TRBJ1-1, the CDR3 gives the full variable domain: NAGVMQNPRHLVRRRGQEARLRCSPMKGHSHVYWYRQLPEEGLKFMVYLQKENIIDESGMPKERFSAEFPKEGPSILRIQQVVRGDSAAYFCASSNGNTEAFFGQGTRLTVV.